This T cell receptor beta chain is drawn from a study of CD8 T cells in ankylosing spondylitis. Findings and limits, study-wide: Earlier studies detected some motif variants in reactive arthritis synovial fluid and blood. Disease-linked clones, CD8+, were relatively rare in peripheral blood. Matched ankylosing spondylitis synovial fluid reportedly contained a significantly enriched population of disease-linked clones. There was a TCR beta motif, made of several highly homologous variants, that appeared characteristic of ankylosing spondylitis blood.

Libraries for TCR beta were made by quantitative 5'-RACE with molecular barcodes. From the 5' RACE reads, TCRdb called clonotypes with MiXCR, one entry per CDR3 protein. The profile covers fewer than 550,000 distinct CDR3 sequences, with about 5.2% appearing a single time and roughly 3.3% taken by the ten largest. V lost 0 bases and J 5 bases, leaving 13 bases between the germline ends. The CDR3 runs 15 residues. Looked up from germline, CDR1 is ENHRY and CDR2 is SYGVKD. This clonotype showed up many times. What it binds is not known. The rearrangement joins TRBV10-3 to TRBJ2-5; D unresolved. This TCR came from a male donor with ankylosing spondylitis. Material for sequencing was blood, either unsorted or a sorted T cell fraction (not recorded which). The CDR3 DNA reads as TGTGCCATCAGTGAGTCACGTCCCCTGGGCGAGACCCAGTACTTC. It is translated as CAISESRPLGETQYF.